This record concerns one T cell receptor beta chain sequence. This sample is drawn from a study of T cells in Graves' hyperthyroidism and ophthalmopathy. Amplification targeted TCR beta CDR3 regions from RNA transcripts. HTBI primers were the set used in a first-round RT-PCR of the TCR CDR3. TCRdb reprocessed the multiplex PCR reads via MiXCR and lists one record per CDR3 protein. This sample has about 420,000 distinct CDR3 sequences, with approximately 15% found just once. This CDR3 is built from 16 residues. The germline CDR1 and CDR2 sequences are LNHDA and SQIVND (reference sequence). Losses at the gene ends were 5 bases for V and 0 bases for J; bases not matched to a gene: 9.

The gene calls are TRBV19 and TRBJ1-2; TRBD1 agrees at 7 bases. This clonotype was obtained from a woman aged 18 to 35 with Graves' hyperthyroidism. The sequenced sample consisted of blood. CDR3 coding DNA: TGTGCCAGTAGTTCACGGACAGGAGCCGCTAACTATGGCTACACCTTC. As protein: CASSSRTGAANYGYTF.